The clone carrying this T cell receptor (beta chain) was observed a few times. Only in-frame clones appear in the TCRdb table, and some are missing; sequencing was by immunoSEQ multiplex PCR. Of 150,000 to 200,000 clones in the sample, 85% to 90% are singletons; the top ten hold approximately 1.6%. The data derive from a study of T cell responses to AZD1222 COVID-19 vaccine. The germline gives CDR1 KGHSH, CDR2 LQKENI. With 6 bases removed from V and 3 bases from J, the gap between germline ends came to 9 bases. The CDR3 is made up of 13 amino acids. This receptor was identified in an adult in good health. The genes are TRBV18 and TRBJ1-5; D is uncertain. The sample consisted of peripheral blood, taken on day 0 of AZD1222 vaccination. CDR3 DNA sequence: TGTGCCAGCTCCCGCGGAGACAATCAGCCCCAGCATTTT. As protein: CASSRGDNQPQHF.